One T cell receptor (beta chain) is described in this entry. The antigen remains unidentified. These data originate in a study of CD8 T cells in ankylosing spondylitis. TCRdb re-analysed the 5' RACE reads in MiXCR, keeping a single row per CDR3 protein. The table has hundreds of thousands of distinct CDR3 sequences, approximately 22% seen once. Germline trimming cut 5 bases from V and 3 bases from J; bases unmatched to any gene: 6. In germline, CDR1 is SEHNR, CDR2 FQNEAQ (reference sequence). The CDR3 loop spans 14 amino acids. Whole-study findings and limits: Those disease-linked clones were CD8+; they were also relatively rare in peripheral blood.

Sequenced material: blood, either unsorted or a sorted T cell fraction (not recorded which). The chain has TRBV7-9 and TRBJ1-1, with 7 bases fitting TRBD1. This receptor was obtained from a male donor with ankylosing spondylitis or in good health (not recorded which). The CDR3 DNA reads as TGTGCCAGCAGCGTCGGGACAGTTTACACTGAAGCTTTCTTT. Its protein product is CASSVGTVYTEAFF.